These 24 T cell receptor beta chains came from one sample sequenced in a study of T cell repertoires in cytomegalovirus infection. TCRdb fed the reads into MiXCR, producing one record per CDR3 protein. The sample yields around 530,000 distinct CDR3 sequences, 15% to 20% seen once. The specimen sequenced was CD8+ T cells from PBMCs. The receptors stem from a human donor in good health (CMV status not recorded). Some clones in this sample may be carry-over from other donors' samples.

The rearrangement joins TRBV27 to TRBJ1-4; no clear D gene. With 6 bases removed from V and 8 bases from J, the gap between germline ends came to 13 bases. This CDR3 contains 13 residues. CDR1 MNHEY and CDR2 SMNVEV come from the germline V gene (reference sequence). This chain's CDR3 is CASSLRGVEKLFF. For the CDR3, the DNA is TGTGCCAGCAGCCTCCGCGGGGTAGAAAAACTGTTTTTT.

This chain connects TRBV27 to TRBJ2-1; 11 bases align to TRBD2. The germline gives CDR1 MNHEY, CDR2 SMNVEV (reference sequence). Germline trimming cut 3 bases from V and 7 bases from J; bases unmatched to any gene: 5. This CDR3 region has 15 residues. This chain's CDR3 is CASSFFTSGSNEQFF. For the CDR3, the DNA is TGTGCCAGCAGTTTTTTTACTAGCGGGAGTAATGAGCAGTTCTTC.

On this clonotype itself: It may be a read error: a sequence one base away is much more abundant. This is likely a read error, given that the CDR3 carries no conserved phenylalanine or tryptophan at its end. The CDR3 reads CASSSTGTDYEQYL. The CDR3 bases are TGTGCCAGCAGCTCGACCGGGACAGACTACGAGCAGTACTTA. J is TRBJ2-7 and V is TRBV7-9, with 7 bases that match TRBD1. The CDR3 extends over 14 amino acids. Germline V gives CDR1 SEHNR, CDR2 FQNEAQ (reference sequence). With V trimmed by 4 bases and J by 3 bases, 6 bases remained unmatched.

This clonotype occurred a few times. The chain is built from TRBV20-1 and TRBJ2-7, with 10 bases aligning to TRBD2. The J segment lost 7 bases and the V segment lost 4 bases, leaving 7 bases of the junction unmatched. The CDR3 spans 13 residues. Per germline, CDR1 DFQATT and CDR2 SNEGSKA (reference sequence). As DNA, the CDR3 is TGCAGTGCTATAGCGGGAGGTATGGAAGAGCAGTACTTC. It is translated as CSAIAGGMEEQYF.

The sample holds a few counts of this clonotype. V is TRBV28 and J is TRBJ1-5; D might be TRBD1 (6 bases). The V gene lost 5 bases and the J gene lost 7 bases, with 21 bases spanning the gap. The CDR3 totals 16 residues. The germline gives CDR1 MDHEN, CDR2 SYDVKM. The CDR3, as DNA: TGTGCCAGCAGTCCTGGGGGGGGGGGGCGAGGGCAGCCCCAGCATTTT. Protein product: CASSPGGGGRGQPQHF.

This clonotype was recorded many times. Since no conserved phenylalanine or tryptophan closes the CDR3, a read error is the likely cause. Because the CDR3's place on the DNA is in doubt, the DNA is left out and the CDR3 is given as listed by TCRdb. This chain links TRBV5-6 with TRBJ2-1; the DNA was not compared with TRBD2, the D call given in the table. Looked up from germline, CDR1 is SGHDT and CDR2 is YYEEEE. A total of 11 residues make up the CDR3, ends included. CDR3 in amino acids: CASSYGTSGSI.

CDR3 sequence: CASSLSRGGNTEAFF. CDR3 bases: TGTGCCAGCAGTCTCTCCAGGGGGGGGAACACTGAAGCTTTCTTT. This sequence joins TRBV6-5 and TRBJ1-1, with 7 bases matching TRBD1. Trimming took 5 bases from V and 1 from J; bases not matched to a gene: 7. The CDR3 covers 15 residues. The germline gives CDR1 MNHEY, CDR2 SVGAGI.

This clonotype was seen only a few times. V usage is TRBV2 and J usage is TRBJ2-1; possible D gene TRBD1, 5 bases. The germline V and J ends were trimmed by 1 base and 6 bases, with 13 bases remaining between them. This CDR3 comprises 15 residues. Germline CDR1 reads SNHLY; CDR2 reads FYNNEI. CDR3 DNA sequence: TGTGCCAGCAGTGAAGTTGCAGGGTGGGGCAATGAGCAGTTCTTC. Translated, it gives CASSEVAGWGNEQFF.

Worth noting for this clonotype: A much larger clone lies a single base off, so this may be a read error. The final CDR3 position lacks the conserved phenylalanine or tryptophan, pointing to a likely read error. V gene TRBV4-1 combines with J gene TRBJ2-7; 10 nucleotides agree with TRBD2. The CDR3 consists of 15 residues. Germline lookup yields CDR1 MGHRA and CDR2 YSYEKL. The CDR3 is CASSQEDSGRREQYL. CDR3 DNA sequence: TGTGCCAGCAGCCAAGAGGATAGCGGGAGGCGCGAGCAGTACTTA.

The sample holds many counts of this clonotype. This chain joins TRBV27 and TRBJ2-1; 10 bases line up with TRBD2. With V trimmed by 7 bases and J by 8 bases, 8 bases remained unmatched. Germline values: CDR1 MNHEY, CDR2 SMNVEV (reference sequence). The CDR3 is made up of 14 amino acids. CDR3 DNA: TGTGCCAGCATTGGCCTAGCGGGAGCTTATGAGCAGTTCTTC. Residues: CASIGLAGAYEQFF.

For this clonotype: The junction departs from the called germline gene at one end, perhaps through a read error. This rearrangement joins TRBV5-1 to TRBJ2-1; D may be TRBD2 (6 bases). Per the germline V gene, CDR1 is SGHRS and CDR2 is YFSETQ. This CDR3 is built from 16 residues. CDR3 loop: CASSSEGHISYNEPFF. The DNA for the CDR3 is TGCGCCAGCAGCTCGGAGGGGCATATTTCCTACAATGAGCCGTTCTTC.

This clonotype showed up just a few times. The V call is TRBV24-1, the J call TRBJ2-2; D is unresolved. Germline lookup yields CDR1 KGHDR and CDR2 SFDVKD. Trimming removed 3 bases at V and 2 bases at J, with 12 bases between. The CDR3 contains 16 residues. CDR3 protein: CATSDPLTDNTGELFF. The CDR3 DNA reads TGTGCCACCAGTGATCCCCTGACGGACAACACCGGGGAGCTGTTTTTT.

This clonotype was picked up a small number of times. The chain uses TRBV4-2 and TRBJ2-1; a possible D gene is TRBD1 (6 bases). Per the germline V gene, CDR1 is LGHNA and CDR2 is YNFKEQ. The germline V and J ends were trimmed by 1 base and 7 bases, with 11 bases remaining between them. The CDR3 length is 14 residues. The CDR3 coding sequence is TGTGCCAGCAGCCAAGGGACAGCGCGGAATGAGCAGTTCTTC. Encoded protein: CASSQGTARNEQFF.

The chain recombines TRBV19 with TRBJ2-1; weak D call: TRBD2 (6 bases). Germline V gene lookup returns CDR1 LNHDA and CDR2 SQIVND (reference sequence). The CDR3 extends over 15 amino acids. Trimming pared 3 bases from V and 0 bases from J, leaving 9 bases between. The CDR3 DNA sequence: TGTGCCAGTAGTATTTCGGGAGACTCCTACAATGAGCAGTTCTTC. The encoded protein is CASSISGDSYNEQFF.

The chain joins TRBV7-9 to TRBJ2-5; D remains unclear. V shed 6 bases and J shed 5 bases, with 7 bases lying between them. The CDR3 has 11 amino acids. Germline CDR1 reads SEHNR; CDR2 reads FQNEAQ (reference sequence). The CDR3 here is CASRYLETQYF. CDR3 DNA sequence: TGTGCCAGCAGGTATCTGGAGACCCAGTACTTC.

This clonotype was detected a few times. V usage is TRBV29-1 and J usage is TRBJ1-1, with D unresolved. Looked up from germline, CDR1 is SQVTM and CDR2 is ANQGSEA. There are 11 residues in the CDR3. V lost 3 bases and J lost 5, with 7 bases in between. The CDR3 is CSVDQLTEAFF. In DNA form, the CDR3 reads TGCAGCGTTGACCAGCTGACTGAAGCTTTCTTT.

This clonotype showed up many times. V and J are TRBV7-2 and TRBJ2-7; tentative D call: TRBD1 (7 bases). Germline lookup yields CDR1 SGHTA and CDR2 FQGNSA. V lost 5 bases and J 4 bases, leaving 18 bases between the germline ends. The CDR3 has 15 amino acids. This CDR3 is CASSPPTGRMYEQYF. Here the CDR3 DNA reads TGTGCCAGCAGCCCTCCGACAGGGAGGATGTACGAGCAGTACTTC.

Many counts were recorded for this clonotype. CDR3 in amino acids: CASSLGAYQPYEQYF. Here the CDR3 DNA reads TGTGCCAGCAGTTTAGGGGCCTACCAACCCTACGAGCAGTACTTC. The chain couples TRBV12-3 or TRBV12-4 to TRBJ2-7; D unresolved. Trimming removed 1 base at V and 2 bases at J, with 12 bases between. The CDR3 loop spans 15 amino acids.

This chain links TRBV20-1 with TRBJ2-7; TRBD1 matches 8 bases. In germline, CDR1 is DFQATT, CDR2 SNEGSKA (reference sequence). The CDR3 totals 13 residues. V shed 5 bases, J shed 0 bases, and the junction held 3 bases outside the gene matches. CDR3 bases: TGCAGTGCTGGGGACAGGTACTCCTACGAGCAGTACTTC. This gives the protein CSAGDRYSYEQYF.

This clonotype was seen many times. This rearrangement joins TRBV7-9 to TRBJ2-7, with TRBD2 identical over 8 bases. The germline V gene has CDR1 SEHNR and CDR2 FQNEAQ (reference sequence). The J segment lost 1 base and the V segment lost 3 bases, leaving 8 bases of the junction unmatched. The CDR3 totals 16 residues. The CDR3: CASSLGSGGQSYEQYF. CDR3 sequence (DNA): TGTGCCAGCAGCTTGGGTTCGGGGGGGCAATCCTACGAGCAGTACTTC.

This sequence joins TRBV5-1 and TRBJ2-3, with no clear D. Germline CDR1 and CDR2: SGHRS and YFSETQ. This CDR3 is built from 13 residues. V was clipped by 6 bases and J by 3 bases, with 11 bases between them. The CDR3 DNA reads TGCGCCAGCATCCCGGATTGGACAGATACGCAGTATTTT. This codes for CASIPDWTDTQYF.

This clonotype showed up just a few times. The gene calls are TRBV29-1 and TRBJ2-1; 10 positions match TRBD2. With 1 base clipped from V and 4 bases from J, the junction kept 10 bases outside the gene matches. The germline V gene encodes CDR1 SQVTM and CDR2 ANQGSEA. The CDR3 has 17 residues. CDR3 protein: CSVEGVETSGLYNEQFF. The CDR3 DNA follows: TGCAGCGTTGAAGGGGTTGAGACTAGCGGGTTGTACAATGAGCAGTTCTTC.

This clonotype was picked up many times. V is TRBV7-4 and J is TRBJ1-4; 9 bases are a match to TRBD1. The CDR3 runs to 15 residues. Looked up from germline, CDR1 is SGHVT and CDR2 is SQSDAQ. V lost 5 bases, J lost 4 bases, and 5 bases stayed unmatched. CDR3 nucleotides: TGTGCCAGCAGCCCATGGACAGGGGTTAATGAAAAACTGTTTTTT. Translation gives CASSPWTGVNEKLFF.

This clonotype was counted at least ten times. The rearrangement links TRBV7-9 to TRBJ2-3, with a weak D call TRBD2 (6 bases). V gave up 4 bases and J gave up 5 bases, with 16 bases separating them. This CDR3 spans 15 amino acids. Germline V gene lookup returns CDR1 SEHNR and CDR2 FQNEAQ (reference sequence). CDR3 amino acids: CASSSITGDRDTQYF. CDR3 bases: TGTGCCAGCAGCTCTATTACGGGAGATCGAGATACGCAGTATTTT.